The rows below give T cell receptor beta chains drawn from one sample of a study of shared clonotypes between healthy human individuals. Sequenced by immunoSEQ multiplex PCR; TCRdb stores in-frame clones only, minus some. The top ten hold more than 1.5% of the sample, which has a few million clones, approximately 92% seen once. Sample: naive CD8+ T cells from PBMCs. Receptors were obtained from a man younger than 30 in good health. Some clones in this sample may be carry-over from other donors' samples. Both conserved end residues are part of each CDR3. The order of the fields is J gene, D gene, clone size, V gene, CDR3 protein, CDR3 DNA. A D gene is named only where the DNA matches it firmly. Where a row states a size, it is once, few, many or the class of an expanded clone; other rows omit it.

TRBJ2-1	TRBD1	.	TRBV7-3	CASSLIRGLKHNEQFF	TGTGCCAGCAGCTTAATCAGGGGGCTCAAACACAATGAGCAGTTCTTC
TRBJ2-7	.	.	TRBV6-6	CASSYWALADAYEQYF	TGTGCCAGCAGTTACTGGGCTTTAGCGGATGCCTACGAGCAGTACTTC
TRBJ1-2	TRBD1	.	TRBV4-1	CASSVPGQGSGYGYTF	TGCGCCAGCAGCGTCCCGGGACAGGGTTCAGGCTATGGCTACACCTTC
TRBJ2-5	.	.	TRBV11-1	CASSFGQGVQETQYF	TGTGCCAGCAGCTTCGGTCAGGGCGTCCAAGAGACCCAGTACTTC
TRBJ2-1	TRBD1	.	TRBV5-4	CASSLLGQGLIEQFF	TGTGCCAGCAGCTTGTTGGGACAGGGACTGATTGAGCAGTTCTTC
TRBJ1-1	TRBD1	.	TRBV27	CASSSIPPDRGLYEAFF	TGTGCCAGCAGTTCCATCCCCCCGGACAGGGGCCTTTATGAAGCTTTCTTT
TRBJ2-7	.	.	TRBV6-5	CASSYSLSYEQYF	TGTGCCAGCAGTTACAGCCTCTCCTACGAGCAGTACTTC
TRBJ2-2	.	once	TRBV7-2	CASSLTIYANTGELFF	TGTGCCAGCAGCTTAACCATATACGCGAACACCGGGGAGCTGTTTTTT
TRBJ1-2	.	.	TRBV30	CAWSGAELGGYTF	TGTGCCTGGAGTGGGGCGGAATTAGGCGGCTACACCTTC
TRBJ2-7	TRBD2	.	TRBV7-4	CASSFRWSPVLAGEERVSSEQYF	TGTGCCAGCAGCTTCCGATGGTCCCCTGTACTAGCGGGAGAAGAACGGGTATCGAGCGAGCAGTACTTC
TRBJ1-4	TRBD1	.	TRBV7-8	CASSLTPGTGYEKLFF	TGTGCCAGCAGCTTAACCCCCGGGACAGGGTATGAAAAACTGTTTTTT
TRBJ2-7	.	.	TRBV5-1	CASNPRDFPHEQYF	TGCGCCAGCAACCCGCGGGATTTCCCCCACGAGCAGTACTTC
TRBJ1-2	.	.	TRBV28	CASFTQDGLYGYTF	TGTGCCAGTTTCACCCAGGACGGACTCTATGGCTACACCTTC
TRBJ2-2	.	.	TRBV9	CASSHSREMYTGELFF	TGTGCCAGCAGCCACTCGCGGGAAATGTACACCGGGGAGCTGTTTTTT
TRBJ1-4	.	few	TRBV11-2	CASSRRPEEKLFF	TGTGCCAGCAGCCGCCGACCGGAGGAAAAACTGTTTTTT
TRBJ2-1	.	once	TRBV7-9	CASSLVGLSGREQFF	TGTGCCAGCAGCTTAGTGGGTTTAAGTGGCCGTGAGCAGTTCTTC
TRBJ2-1	.	.	TRBV29-1	CSVPGGVNNEQFF	TGCAGCGTTCCGGGCGGGGTGAACAATGAGCAGTTCTTC
TRBJ2-3	TRBD2	.	TRBV10-3	CAISEPPWASGGTDTQYF	TGTGCCATCAGTGAGCCCCCCTGGGCTAGCGGGGGGACAGATACGCAGTATTTT
TRBJ2-7	TRBD2	.	TRBV6-5	CASSSGLAGLEQYF	TGTGCCAGCAGTTCCGGACTAGCGGGACTGGAGCAGTACTTC
TRBJ2-2	TRBD2	.	TRBV4-2	CASSHPGLAGTNTGELFF	TGTGCCAGCAGCCACCCGGGACTAGCGGGGACCAACACCGGGGAGCTGTTTTTT
TRBJ2-1	.	.	TRBV7-6	CASSLVRGYNEQFF	TGTGCCAGCAGCTTAGTAAGAGGTTACAATGAGCAGTTCTTC
TRBJ2-7	TRBD2	.	TRBV28	CASTLAGGGNEQYF	TGTGCCAGCACTCTGGCGGGGGGGGGAAACGAGCAGTACTTC
TRBJ2-7	.	.	TRBV21-1	CASSREVGEQYF	TGTGCCAGCAGCAGGGAAGTCGGCGAGCAGTACTTC
TRBJ2-7	.	.	TRBV6-6	CASSYSPTAAYEQYF	TGTGCCAGCAGTTACTCCCCGACAGCTGCCTACGAGCAGTACTTC
TRBJ2-7	.	.	TRBV13	CASSLEGVAYEQYF	TGTGCCAGCAGCTTAGAAGGGGTGGCCTACGAGCAGTACTTC
TRBJ2-7	TRBD2	.	TRBV2	CASTLAGSYEQYF	TGTGCCAGCACCCTAGCGGGGAGCTACGAGCAGTACTTC
TRBJ2-3	.	.	TRBV4-3	CASSSSGGKWGTDTQYF	TGCGCCAGCAGTTCGAGCGGAGGGAAGTGGGGCACAGATACGCAGTATTTT
TRBJ2-5	TRBD2	.	TRBV7-9	CASSLPAVAGPSRETQYF	TGTGCCAGCAGCTTACCGGCTGTAGCGGGCCCAAGCAGGGAGACCCAGTACTTC
TRBJ2-2	.	.	TRBV28	CASSTSTSYGELFF	TGTGCCAGCAGTACCTCGACTTCCTACGGGGAGCTGTTTTTT
TRBJ2-1	TRBD2	.	TRBV2	CASRPFVAGGNEQFF	TGTGCCAGCAGACCGTTTGTAGCGGGAGGCAATGAGCAGTTCTTC
TRBJ2-2	.	.	TRBV2	CASSPPAVRAGGELFF	TGTGCCAGCAGCCCCCCTGCGGTCCGAGCGGGCGGGGAGCTGTTTTTT
TRBJ1-1	.	.	TRBV10-1	CASRWGTSTEAFF	TGCGCCAGCAGATGGGGCACGAGCACTGAAGCTTTCTTT
TRBJ2-3	TRBD2	.	TRBV11-2	CASSLGLAGVLDTQYF	TGTGCCAGCAGCTTGGGACTAGCGGGAGTTTTAGATACGCAGTATTTT